The text below deals with one TCR beta chain. Its cognate antigen is unknown. This record belongs to a study of OX40 agonist ivuxolimab in advanced cancers. The wider study: Past anti-PD-1, anti-PD-L1 or anti-CTLA-4 therapy was accepted, and 35% to 45% had received some. Of the patients, three showed partial responses, one with hepatocellular carcinoma and two with cutaneous melanoma. Overall study findings and caveats: With doses of 0.1-3.0 mg/kg, partial responders showed among the lowest clonal expansion.

This table comes from immunoSEQ multiplex PCR, and its TCRdb copy is limited to in-frame clones, with some not included. The sample lists 92,000 or so clones; roughly 80% were seen once. Patients were ruled out by autoimmune disease history or systemic immunosuppression. This CDR3 has 14 amino acids. Germline CDR1 and CDR2: MNHNS and SASEGT. V gave up 2 bases and J gave up 6 bases, with 10 bases separating them. The chain is built from TRBV6-1 and TRBJ1-4, with D unclear. The clonotype was recovered from an adult with an advanced solid tumor such as melanoma, head and neck, liver or kidney cancer. The sequencing used CD4+ or CD8+ T cells sorted from blood, collected in a trial of the OX40 agonist ivuxolimab. CDR3 sequence (DNA): TGTGCCAGCAGTGAACCCGACCGTTATGAAAAACTGTTTTTT. As protein: CASSEPDRYEKLFF.